This is a list of T cell receptor beta chains from one sample in a study of shared T cell receptors in the human thymus. Produced via immunoSEQ multiplex PCR; TCRdb's table is partial and in-frame only. The sample yields under 850,000 clones, roughly 88% seen once. This sample was shared with a second study, whose subject was human thymus T cells.

Sequencing was done on a sample of thymocytes. The receptor source for this set is a boy in the first two years of life with a congenital heart defect. Each CDR3 is given with its conserved first and last residue. The D gene is left open where the match is weak. Size tells how often a clone was seen (once, few, many) or the class of an expanded clone, and some rows leave it out.

d_gene	v_gene	len	j_gene	abundance	CDR3nt	CDR3aa
-	TRBV14	16	TRBJ2-1	-	TGTGCCAGCAGCCAAGAGTTCCTAAGCTCCTACAATGAGCAGTTCTTC	CASSQEFLSSYNEQFF
-	TRBV5-1	18	TRBJ1-1	-	TGCGCCAGCAGCCCTCGCTACCCTAGGGGTGAAAGGAGCACTGAAGCTTTCTTT	CASSPRYPRGERSTEAFF
TRBD1	TRBV5-1	15	TRBJ2-3	-	TGCGCCAGCAGTCCCCGGGACAGGGGGCGGGATACGCAGTATTTT	CASSPRDRGRDTQYF
TRBD2	TRBV7-8	13	TRBJ2-7	-	TGTGCCAGCAGTAGCGGGAGGGGGTACGAGCAGTACTTC	CASSSGRGYEQYF
-	TRBV28	14	TRBJ2-7	-	TGTGCCAGCACCCCCAGGCCAGCCGGCGACGAGCAGTACTTC	CASTPRPAGDEQYF
TRBD2	TRBV2	21	TRBJ2-3	-	TGTGCCAGCAGTTCCCCCGGACTAGCTTCCCTTCCTAGGCCCCCCACAGATACGCAGTATTTT	CASSSPGLASLPRPPTDTQYF
-	TRBV10-3	15	TRBJ2-2	-	TGTGCCATCAGTGGGACTACCCTTGGTGGCGGGGAGCTGTTTTTT	CAISGTTLGGGELFF
-	TRBV5-8	15	TRBJ1-4	few	TGTGCCAGCAGCTTGACACAGGCAACTAATGAAAAACTGTTTTTT	CASSLTQATNEKLFF
-	TRBV27	13	TRBJ1-4	-	TGTGCCAGCAGCGCGGGGGGTAATGAAAAACTGTTTTTT	CASSAGGNEKLFF
-	TRBV6-1	13	TRBJ2-5	once	TGTGCCAGCAGTGGGGCAGACCAAGAGACCCAGTACTTC	CASSGADQETQYF
TRBD1	TRBV5-6	15	TRBJ1-5	-	TGTGCCAGCAGCTCCCCGGACAGGGCTAATCAGCCCCAGCATTTT	CASSSPDRANQPQHF
-	TRBV10-2	13	TRBJ2-5	-	TGCGCCAGCAGCTATGGACAGCAAGAGACCCAGTACTTC	CASSYGQQETQYF
TRBD1	TRBV29-1	16	TRBJ2-1	once	TGCAGCGTTGAGCTCACAGGGGGACGGAGATACAATGAGCAGTTCTTC	CSVELTGGRRYNEQFF
-	TRBV28	15	TRBJ2-3	-	TGTGCCAGCAGTCAAGCGGGCCTTAGCACAGATACGCAGTATTTT	CASSQAGLSTDTQYF
-	TRBV27	13	TRBJ1-2	-	TGTGCCAGCAGTTCCGCAGGGGTCTATGGCTACACCTTC	CASSSAGVYGYTF
TRBD2	TRBV9	15	TRBJ2-7	few	TGTGCCAGCAGCCTCAAACCGGGGGGGAGGTACGAGCAGTACTTC	CASSLKPGGRYEQYF
TRBD2	TRBV19	16	TRBJ2-3	-	TGTGCCAGTAGTACTATAGCGGGACTTAGCGCAGATACGCAGTATTTT	CASSTIAGLSADTQYF
-	TRBV27	15	TRBJ2-5	-	TGTGCCAGCAGTTTCAGCATACAGAACCAAGAGACCCAGTACTTC	CASSFSIQNQETQYF
TRBD1	TRBV5-4	15	TRBJ2-3	once	TGTGCCAGCAGCATGGACAGGGGGGCCCCAGATACGCAGTATTTT	CASSMDRGAPDTQYF
-	TRBV25-1	16	TRBJ2-3	-	TGTGCAAGCAGGGTCCGAACAGGGAACTCCACAGATACGCAGTATTTT	CASRVRTGNSTDTQYF
-	TRBV6-6	14	TRBJ2-7	-	TGTGCCAGCAGAATGGGCCTAGCGCGGTACGAGCAGTACTTC	CASRMGLARYEQYF
-	TRBV25-1	16	TRBJ1-5	-	TGTGCCAGCAGTGAACTCGACCGGGATGAGGATCAGCCCCAGCATTTT	CASSELDRDEDQPQHF
TRBD2	TRBV28	15	TRBJ2-3	-	TGTGCCAGCAGTTCCCGGGACTATGGGGCAGATACGCAGTATTTT	CASSSRDYGADTQYF
TRBD2	TRBV4-2	18	TRBJ2-1	-	TGTGCCAGCAGCCAAGATCTTTGGCGGGAGGTGATCTACAATGAGCAGTTCTTC	CASSQDLWREVIYNEQFF
-	TRBV15	19	TRBJ1-5	-	TGTGCCACCAGCCGGGGGGGGTACAGGGCCGATTCTAGCAATCAGCCCCAGCATTTT	CATSRGGYRADSSNQPQHF
-	TRBV5-6	14	TRBJ1-1	-	TGTGCCAGCAGCTTGGCCGGTCGGAACACTGAAGCTTTCTTT	CASSLAGRNTEAFF
TRBD1	TRBV19	15	TRBJ1-4	few	TGTGCCAGTAGTACGGGACAGGCGTCTAATGAAAAACTGTTTTTT	CASSTGQASNEKLFF
TRBD1	TRBV5-6	18	TRBJ2-1	-	TGTGCCAGCAATTCCGGGACAGGGCAACGAAGCTCCTACAATGAGCAGTTCTTC	CASNSGTGQRSSYNEQFF
TRBD2	TRBV28	14	TRBJ2-1	-	TGTGCCAGCGGCCCAAGCCTAGCGGGGAATGAGCAGTTCTTC	CASGPSLAGNEQFF
-	TRBV4-1	16	TRBJ2-5	once	TGCGCCAGCAGCCAAGAGTGTCCCACGGGCCAAGAGACCCAGTACTTC	CASSQECPTGQETQYF
-	TRBV7-9	12	TRBJ2-5	-	TGTGCCAGCCGGGGTGGCGGCGAGACCCAGTACTTC	CASRGGGETQYF
TRBD1	TRBV2	13	TRBJ1-2	-	TGTGCCAGCAGTGCCGACAGGGTGGTTGGCTACACCTTC	CASSADRVVGYTF
-	TRBV30	14	TRBJ1-6	-	TGTGCCTGGAGTGTGACGGGGAAGAATTCACCCCTCCACTTT	CAWSVTGKNSPLHF
-	TRBV19	12	TRBJ1-4	-	TGTGCCAGTACCGACAGACAGGCTAAACTGTTTTTT	CASTDRQAKLFF
-	TRBV6-1	17	TRBJ2-1	-	TGTGCCAGCAGTGACCCCTATCCGGGAGCCCCTCTCGATGAGCAGTTCTTC	CASSDPYPGAPLDEQFF
-	TRBV29-1	15	TRBJ2-1	-	TGCAGCGTCGAAACTACCGGGAGCCCTTGGAATGAGCAGTTCTTC	CSVETTGSPWNEQFF
TRBD2	TRBV5-1	17	TRBJ2-7	-	TGCGCCAGCCATTTTGGAGTTCTAGCGGGGGTCTCCTACGAGCAGTACTTC	CASHFGVLAGVSYEQYF
TRBD1	TRBV6-1	15	TRBJ1-5	-	TGTGCCAGCAGTGAGGGACAGGGGCGACGTCAGCCCCAGCATTTT	CASSEGQGRRQPQHF
-	TRBV18	13	TRBJ2-7	-	TGTGCCAGCTCACCCCGGTGGTCCTACGAGCAGTACTTC	CASSPRWSYEQYF
TRBD1	TRBV6-1	16	TRBJ1-5	few	TGTGCCAGCAGTGCTGACAGGGGGGGTAAGAATCAGCCCCAGCATTTT	CASSADRGGKNQPQHF
TRBD2	TRBV15	16	TRBJ2-3	few	TGTGCCACCAGCAGATCGCGGGAGGGCCTCACAGATACGCAGTATTTT	CATSRSREGLTDTQYF
-	TRBV4-1	17	TRBJ2-2	-	TGCGCCAGCAGCCAAGAGATCCGGGATTGGTACACCGGGGAGCTGTTTTTT	CASSQEIRDWYTGELFF